The TCR beta chain described here comes from a study of radiotherapy plus CTLA-4 blockade in lung cancer. Overall study context: In approximately 17% of patients, objective responses were seen; 30% to 35% had disease control.

The study gave focal radiation plus ipilimumab CTLA-4 blockade to patients with chemo-refractory metastatic non-small-cell lung cancer. Per the germline V gene, CDR1 is SGHNT and CDR2 is YYREEE (reference sequence). The CDR3 spans 18 residues. Between the trimmed V and J ends, which lost 5 bases and 0 bases, there was a span of 21 bases. General study results and limits: Best predicting response, reportedly, were early blood T cell clone dynamics, with interferon-beta. Some TCR clones had been derived from tumors. These clones expanded in peripheral blood after radiotherapy plus ipilimumab.

Turning to this clone: Its antigen remains unknown.

TCRdb's table, derived via immunoSEQ multiplex PCR, lists solely in-frame clones and lacks some. Counted here are around 85,000 clones, around 85% occurring once; the ten biggest clones make up approximately 1.9%. The receptor comes from a human donor with non-small cell lung cancer who had a partial response to radiotherapy plus ipilimumab. The input for sequencing was peripheral blood, taken from a patient treated with radiotherapy plus ipilimumab. This rearrangement joins TRBV5-4 to TRBJ1-3; D ambiguous. CDR3 protein: CASSFLLRRSSSGNTIYF. The CDR3 DNA follows: TGTGCCAGCAGTTTCCTCCTCCGACGGTCTAGCTCTGGAAACACCATATATTTT.